Listed here are 26 T cell receptor beta chains from one sample, sequenced in a study of shared clonotypes between healthy human individuals. Libraries were prepared by immunoSEQ multiplex PCR; TCRdb keeps only in-frame clonotypes and omits some of them. The sample has roughly 400,000 clones, roughly 96% seen once. The material sequenced was memory CD8+ T cells sorted from blood. The subset here: CD45RO+ cells pooled with CCR7-negative TemRA cells. These receptor sequences come from a man aged 25 to 40 in good health.

The table lists this clone with a count of one. The rearrangement joins TRBV5-1 to TRBJ2-7, with unresolved D. The CDR3 runs to 14 residues. The germline V gene encodes CDR1 SGHRS and CDR2 YFSETQ. The germline V and J ends were trimmed by 4 bases and 2 bases, with 13 bases remaining between them. This CDR3 reads CASSPLGGPYEQYF. The CDR3 DNA reads TGCGCCAGCAGCCCTCTGGGCGGACCCTACGAGCAGTACTTC.

In its sample, this clone was seen once. The rearrangement joins TRBV2 to TRBJ2-5; 16 bases map to TRBD2. The CDR3 has 15 amino acids. The J segment lost 1 base and the V segment lost 10 bases, leaving 3 bases of the junction unmatched. Per germline, CDR1 SNHLY and CDR2 FYNNEI. CDR3: CATGTSGRAQETQYF. CDR3 DNA: TGTGCCACCGGGACTAGCGGGAGGGCCCAAGAGACCCAGTACTTC.

The chain has TRBV2 and TRBJ2-7; perhaps TRBD2 as D (6 bases). The V end was cut by 8 bases, the J end by 3 bases, with 17 bases between. The CDR3 runs to 14 residues. From germline, CDR1 is SNHLY and CDR2 FYNNEI. The CDR3 DNA sequence: TGTGCCAGCCGGTGGAGCGGGTTAAACTACGAGCAGTACTTC. Its protein is CASRWSGLNYEQYF.

V and J are TRBV5-4 and TRBJ2-5; D may be TRBD1 (6 bases). V gave up 1 base and J gave up 5 bases, with 21 bases separating them. Germline CDR1 is SGHNT and CDR2 is YYREEE (reference sequence). The CDR3 totals 17 residues. CDR3 in DNA: TGTGCCAGCAGCTTGCCCCGGTCCGGACAGTCGGGCGAGACCCAGTACTTC. Translating it yields CASSLPRSGQSGETQYF.

The chain uses TRBV6-1 and TRBJ2-3; D is perhaps TRBD1 or TRBD2 (5 bases each). CDR3 length: 13 amino acids. With 7 bases removed from V and 2 bases from J, the gap between germline ends came to 10 bases. The germline V gene encodes CDR1 MNHNS and CDR2 SASEGT. In DNA, the CDR3 is TGTGCCAGCACGGGACCGTCCACAGATACGCAGTATTTT. Translated: CASTGPSTDTQYF.

The rearrangement links TRBV11-2 to TRBJ2-5; TRBD2 matches 11 bases. CDR1 is SGHAT and CDR2 is FQNNGV in the germline V gene. The CDR3 spans 16 residues. V shed 5 bases, J shed 2 bases, and the junction held 7 bases outside the gene matches. CDR3 nucleotide sequence: TGTGCCAGCAGCGTCCGACTAGCGGGGCCTCAAGAGACCCAGTACTTC. Translating it yields CASSVRLAGPQETQYF. Supplemented by reference TRBV11-2 and TRBJ2-5, the full variable domain reads EAGVAQSPRYKIIEKRQSVAFWCNPISGHATLYWYQQILGQGPKLLIQFQNNGVVDDSQLPKDRFSAERLKGVDSTLKIQPAKLEDSAVYLCASSVRLAGPQETQYFGPGTRLLVL.

This sequence joins TRBV2 and TRBJ2-1; 13 bases are a match to TRBD2. Germline V gene lookup returns CDR1 SNHLY and CDR2 FYNNEI. Trimming removed 7 bases from V and 0 bases from J; junction bases left unmatched: 6. CDR3 length equals 17 residues. The CDR3 bases are TGTGCCAGCAAGAGACTAGCGGGGGGTAGCTCCTACAATGAGCAGTTCTTC. This codes for CASKRLAGGSSYNEQFF.

This chain links TRBV6-1 with TRBJ1-4; D uncertain. CDR3 length equals 14 residues. CDR1 is MNHNS and CDR2 is SASEGT in the germline V gene. Trimming removed 7 bases from V and 8 bases from J, with 17 bases in between. The CDR3 bases are TGTGCCAGCAAGTTTCGAAACGCTGGAGAAAAACTGTTTTTT. Translating it yields CASKFRNAGEKLFF.

The chain employs TRBV28 and TRBJ1-4; D not resolved. The CDR3 has 12 amino acids. The V gene's germline CDR1 is MDHEN and CDR2 SYDVKM. Trimming took off 4 bases at V and 0 bases at J, with 0 bases between the two ends. The CDR3 sequence: CASSSTNEKLFF. The CDR3 DNA sequence: TGTGCCAGCAGTTCAACTAATGAAAAACTGTTTTTT.

This chain uses TRBV5-1 with TRBJ2-1; 12 bases are shared with TRBD2. The CDR3 length is 16 residues. CDR1 and CDR2 (germline): SGHRS, YFSETQ. Trimming took 4 bases from V and 4 from J; bases not matched to a gene: 6. The CDR3 loop is CASSATSGGSYNEQFF. The CDR3 DNA reads as TGCGCCAGCAGCGCCACTAGCGGGGGGTCTTACAATGAGCAGTTCTTC.

This sequence joins TRBV11-3 and TRBJ2-5; tentatively, D is TRBD2 (5 bases). The CDR3 consists of 15 residues. The germline gives CDR1 SGHNT, CDR2 YENEEA. V was trimmed by 1 base and J by 4 bases, leaving 13 bases between them. The CDR3 here is CASSLGLTSRETQYF. The CDR3 DNA reads as TGTGCCAGCAGCTTAGGACTAACCTCGAGAGAGACCCAGTACTTC. Full variable domain (rest looked up from reference TRBV11-3 and TRBJ2-5): EAGVVQSPRYKIIEKKQPVAFWCNPISGHNTLYWYLQNLGQGPELLIRYENEEAVDDSQLPKDRFSAERLKGVDSTLKIQPAELGDSAVYLCASSLGLTSRETQYFGPGTRLLVL.

This clone was observed once. This chain joins TRBV7-2 and TRBJ2-1; unclear D gene. Trimming took off 8 bases at V and 2 bases at J, with 13 bases between the two ends. The CDR3 consists of 14 residues. Germline CDR1 SGHTA, CDR2 FQGNSA. CDR3 loop: CASRSRGPYNEQFF. The CDR3 DNA reads TGTGCCAGCCGCTCTAGAGGCCCCTACAATGAGCAGTTCTTC.

V and J are TRBV6-1 and TRBJ1-5, with 11 bases identical to TRBD1. With V trimmed by 5 bases and J by 6 bases, 6 bases remained unmatched. CDR3 size: 15 residues. Germline V gene sequence: CDR1 MNHNS, CDR2 SASEGT. The CDR3, as DNA: TGTGCCAGCAGTTTGGGACAGGGGGTGACTCAGCCCCAGCATTTT. Amino acids: CASSLGQGVTQPQHF.

The J gene is TRBJ2-1, the V gene TRBV7-6, with 8 bases fitting TRBD2. The CDR3 sequence is 16 residues long. J gave up 4 bases and V 5 bases, and 10 bases lay outside the gene matches. The V gene's germline CDR1 is SGHVS and CDR2 FNYEAQ. The CDR3 coding sequence is TGTGCCAGCAGCACAATGCGGCGGGGGGCGTACAATGAGCAGTTCTTC. Amino acids: CASSTMRRGAYNEQFF.

The chain uses TRBV29-1 and TRBJ2-7; TRBD1 is a possible D gene (5 bases). CDR3 size: 11 residues. Trimming removed 3 bases from V and 4 bases from J, with 7 bases in between. Germline CDR1 SQVTM, CDR2 ANQGSEA. CDR3 coding DNA: TGCAGCGTTGACAGGGATTACGAGCAGTACTTC. This gives the protein CSVDRDYEQYF.

V usage is TRBV19 and J usage is TRBJ2-3; 10 bases line up with TRBD2. CDR3 size: 16 residues. The germline V gene has CDR1 LNHDA and CDR2 SQIVND (reference sequence). With 1 base clipped from V and 1 base from J, the junction kept 2 bases outside the gene matches. The CDR3 DNA follows: TGTGCCAGTAGTATAGGGACTAGCGGACGCACAGATACGCAGTATTTT. It encodes CASSIGTSGRTDTQYF.

This clone occurred a few times. This chain connects TRBV5-1 to TRBJ2-7, with D possibly TRBD2 on 6 matching bases. Trimming cost V 2 bases and J 4 bases, with 19 bases left between them. The CDR3 extends over 16 amino acids. Germline V lookup: CDR1 SGHRS, CDR2 YFSETQ. The CDR3 region has the DNA TGCGCCAGCAGCTTCACTACTGGAGGGCCGGTGTACGAGCAGTACTTC. Translation gives CASSFTTGGPVYEQYF. Filled out from reference TRBV5-1 and TRBJ2-7, the complete variable domain reads KAGVTQTPRYLIKTRGQQVTLSCSPISGHRSVSWYQQTPGQGLQFLFEYFSETQRNKGNFPGRFSGRQFSNSRSEMNVSTLELGDSALYLCASSFTTGGPVYEQYFGPGTRLTVT.

The V call is TRBV15, the J call TRBJ2-1, with D uncertain. Germline V CDR1 and CDR2: LNHNV, YYDKDF (reference sequence). Trimming shortened V by 2 bases and J by 3 bases, and 8 bases separated the two germline ends. This CDR3 spans 14 amino acids. CDR3: CATSRKAYYNEQFF. In DNA form, the CDR3 reads TGTGCCACCAGCAGAAAAGCTTACTACAATGAGCAGTTCTTC.

The chain links TRBV6-5 to TRBJ1-2, with no clear D. Per the germline V gene, CDR1 is MNHEY and CDR2 is SVGAGI. The V end lost 7 bases, the J end lost 1 base, and 7 bases lay between the germline ends. This CDR3 contains 12 residues. The CDR3, as DNA: TGTGCCAGCAAGGCGTTTAACTATGGCTACACCTTC. This encodes CASKAFNYGYTF.

The genes are TRBV27 and TRBJ2-7; 8 bases fit TRBD1. Germline lookup yields CDR1 MNHEY and CDR2 SMNVEV (reference sequence). The CDR3 runs to 15 residues. V shed 6 bases and J 6 bases; nucleotides not matched to a gene: 13. The CDR3: CASSPDRDRRLEQYF. The CDR3 nucleotides read TGTGCCAGCAGCCCCGACCGGGACAGGCGACTCGAGCAGTACTTC.

The chain carries TRBV5-4 and TRBJ2-7; maybe TRBD1 (6 bases). The CDR3 contains 12 residues. Germline CDR1 is SGHNT and CDR2 is YYREEE (reference sequence). V was cut by 3 bases and J by 3 bases, with 7 bases left in between. This CDR3 reads CASSSDSYEQYF. CDR3 DNA sequence: TGTGCCAGCAGCTCGGACAGCTACGAGCAGTACTTC.

This chain joins TRBV10-3 and TRBJ2-5, with 8 bases identical to TRBD1. Germline V gene lookup returns CDR1 ENHRY and CDR2 SYGVKD. J was trimmed by 1 base and V by 4 bases; bases with no gene match: 5. The CDR3 is made up of 15 amino acids. As DNA, the CDR3 is TGTGCCATCAGTGTAACCGGGACAGGCCAAGAGACCCAGTACTTC. Its translation: CAISVTGTGQETQYF.

The chain couples TRBV20-1 to TRBJ2-7; D unresolved. Per the germline V gene, CDR1 is DFQATT and CDR2 is SNEGSKA (reference sequence). The CDR3 extends over 11 amino acids. Trimming removed 2 bases from V and 0 bases from J, with 2 bases in between. The CDR3 loop is CSARLSYEQYF. CDR3 nucleotide sequence: TGCAGTGCTAGACTCTCCTACGAGCAGTACTTC.

In the case of this clone: Mismatch with germline at one junction end may stem from a read error. CDR3 bases: TGTGCCGGCAGCTCGTCAACTAGAGGGCTAGAGACCCAGTACTTC. As protein: CAGSSSTRGLETQYF. This rearrangement joins TRBV5-6 to TRBJ2-5; D is possibly TRBD2 (5 bases). The CDR3 is made up of 15 amino acids. CDR1 and CDR2 from the germline V gene are SGHDT and YYEEEE.

The chain combines TRBV4-2 with TRBJ2-4; 10 positions agree with TRBD1. CDR3 length: 16 residues. The junction had 1 base not matched to a gene; V was cut back by 1 base and J by 1 base. Germline assignment: CDR1 LGHNA and CDR2 YNFKEQ. This CDR3 is CASSQGQGAAKNIQYF. CDR3 nucleotides: TGTGCCAGCAGCCAAGGACAGGGGGCGGCCAAAAACATTCAGTACTTC.

The chain recombines TRBV2 with TRBJ2-7; 7 bases fit TRBD1. Germline assignment: CDR1 SNHLY and CDR2 FYNNEI. This CDR3 has 12 amino acids. J lost 6 bases, V lost 4 bases, and 3 bases had no gene match. The CDR3, as DNA: TGTGCCAGCAGTGCGACAGGGACCGAGCAGTACTTC. It is translated as CASSATGTEQYF.